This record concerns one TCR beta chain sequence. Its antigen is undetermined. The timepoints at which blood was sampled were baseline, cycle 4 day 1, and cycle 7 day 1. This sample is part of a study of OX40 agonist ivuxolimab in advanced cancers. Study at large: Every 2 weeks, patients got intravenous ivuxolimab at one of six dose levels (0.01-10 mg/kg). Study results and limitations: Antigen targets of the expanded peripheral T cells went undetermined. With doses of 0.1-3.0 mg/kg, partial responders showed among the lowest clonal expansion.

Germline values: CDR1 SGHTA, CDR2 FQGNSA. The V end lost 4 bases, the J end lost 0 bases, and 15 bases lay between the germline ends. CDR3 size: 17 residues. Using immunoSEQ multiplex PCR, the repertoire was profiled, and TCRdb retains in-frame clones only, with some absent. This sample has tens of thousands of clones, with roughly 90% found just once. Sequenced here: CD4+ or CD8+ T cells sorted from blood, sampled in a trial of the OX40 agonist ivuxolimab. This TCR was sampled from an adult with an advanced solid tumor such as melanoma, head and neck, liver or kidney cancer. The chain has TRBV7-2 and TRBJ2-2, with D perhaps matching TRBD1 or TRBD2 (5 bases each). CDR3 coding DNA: TGTGCCAGCAGCTCACTCGGCTGGGGGTCGAACACCGGGGAGCTGTTTTTT. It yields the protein CASSSLGWGSNTGELFF.